Listed below are T cell receptor beta chains from one sample, sequenced in a study of breast tumors, draining lymph nodes, adjacent tissues. MiXCR, applied by TCRdb to the multiplex PCR reads, yields one record per CDR3 protein. The sample yields some 170,000 distinct CDR3 sequences, 30% to 35% seen once. The sample consisted of axillary lymph node tissue. The source is a female donor with breast cancer. Some clones in this sample may be carry-over from other donors' samples. Both conserved end residues are part of each CDR3. Fields, in order: V gene, J gene, D gene, clone size, CDR3 length, CDR3 DNA, CDR3 protein. D genes are given only for firm matches. Where a row states a size, it is once, few, many or the class of an expanded clone; other rows omit it.

V gene: TRBV6-5
J gene: TRBJ1-6
D gene: -
clone size: many
CDR3 length: 13
CDR3 DNA: TGTGCCAGCAGGTCGTCAGGGAACTCACCCCTCCACTTT
CDR3 protein: CASRSSGNSPLHF

V gene: TRBV27
J gene: TRBJ2-7
D gene: -
clone size: few
CDR3 length: 14
CDR3 DNA: TGTGCCAGCAGTTTACTCCCTGCGGGCAACGAGCAGTACTTC
CDR3 protein: CASSLLPAGNEQYF

V gene: TRBV7-2
J gene: TRBJ2-5
D gene: -
clone size: many
CDR3 length: 15
CDR3 DNA: TGTGCCAGCAGCTTAGGAGGGGGGCGGGCAGAGACCCAGTACTTC
CDR3 protein: CASSLGGGRAETQYF

V gene: TRBV6-5
J gene: TRBJ1-3
D gene: -
clone size: many
CDR3 length: 14
CDR3 DNA: TGTGCCAGCAGTACCACCAGGGGTCGGGACACCATATATTTT
CDR3 protein: CASSTTRGRDTIYF

V gene: TRBV6-5
J gene: TRBJ2-7
D gene: TRBD1
clone size: -
CDR3 length: 13
CDR3 DNA: TGTGCCAGCAGCCGGACAGGGGGGGACGAGCAGTACTTC
CDR3 protein: CASSRTGGDEQYF

V gene: TRBV28
J gene: TRBJ2-1
D gene: -
clone size: once
CDR3 length: 16
CDR3 DNA: TGTGCCAGCAGTTTATCAGGCGGCAGCCCCTACAATGAGCAGTTCTTC
CDR3 protein: CASSLSGGSPYNEQFF

V gene: TRBV5-1
J gene: TRBJ2-2
D gene: TRBD2
clone size: -
CDR3 length: 17
CDR3 DNA: TGCGCCAGCAGCCCCCGGGTCGGGAGGGAAGGAACCGGGGAGCTGTTTTTT
CDR3 protein: CASSPRVGREGTGELFF

V gene: TRBV29-1
J gene: TRBJ1-2
D gene: -
clone size: -
CDR3 length: 18
CDR3 DNA: TGCAGCGTTGGCCTTCGTATCGGGATGGCGGGAGCTAACTATGGCTACACCTTC
CDR3 protein: CSVGLRIGMAGANYGYTF

V gene: TRBV5-8
J gene: TRBJ2-7
D gene: -
clone size: -
CDR3 length: 13
CDR3 DNA: TGTGCCAGCAGCTTCACCCGTACCCACGAGCAGTACTTC
CDR3 protein: CASSFTRTHEQYF

V gene: TRBV6-2/TRBV6-3
J gene: TRBJ2-7
D gene: -
clone size: many
CDR3 length: 16
CDR3 DNA: TGTGCCAGCAGTTACCCGGACCAGGTTTTGGCGGGCGAGCAGTACTTC
CDR3 protein: CASSYPDQVLAGEQYF

V gene: TRBV30
J gene: TRBJ1-6
D gene: -
clone size: many
CDR3 length: 11
CDR3 DNA: TGTGCCTGGAGTGTGGAGAAGGCCCTCCACTTT
CDR3 protein: CAWSVEKALHF

V gene: TRBV20-1
J gene: TRBJ2-2
D gene: TRBD2
clone size: many
CDR3 length: 14
CDR3 DNA: TGCAGTGCTAGATTTGGCGGGAGGCCCGGGGAGCTGTTTTTT
CDR3 protein: CSARFGGRPGELFF

V gene: TRBV7-2
J gene: TRBJ2-1
D gene: -
clone size: many
CDR3 length: 14
CDR3 DNA: TGTGCCAGCAGCGGGAGCGGGCTATACAATGAGCAGTTCTTC
CDR3 protein: CASSGSGLYNEQFF

V gene: TRBV6-2/TRBV6-3
J gene: TRBJ1-6
D gene: TRBD1
clone size: many
CDR3 length: 16
CDR3 DNA: TGTGCCAGCACCCGGACAGGGAGCTCCTATAATTCACCCCTCCACTTT
CDR3 protein: CASTRTGSSYNSPLHF

V gene: TRBV2
J gene: TRBJ1-6
D gene: -
clone size: -
CDR3 length: 12
CDR3 DNA: TGTGCCAGCAGTCACGCTGACACACCCCCCCACTTT
CDR3 protein: CASSHADTPPHF

V gene: TRBV20-1
J gene: TRBJ2-5
D gene: -
clone size: -
CDR3 length: 12
CDR3 DNA: TGCAGTGCCCAGGGAGGCCAAGAGACCCAGTACTTC
CDR3 protein: CSAQGGQETQYF

V gene: TRBV7-3
J gene: TRBJ2-3
D gene: -
clone size: many
CDR3 length: 16
CDR3 DNA: TGTGCCAGCAGCTTAGTTTCTGCGGGGAGCACAGATACGCAGTATTTT
CDR3 protein: CASSLVSAGSTDTQYF

V gene: TRBV10-2
J gene: TRBJ2-1
D gene: TRBD2
clone size: -
CDR3 length: 15
CDR3 DNA: TGCGCCAGCAGTGGGTCGGGACTAGCCGATAATGAGCAGTTCTTC
CDR3 protein: CASSGSGLADNEQFF

V gene: TRBV2
J gene: TRBJ1-5
D gene: -
clone size: many
CDR3 length: 12
CDR3 DNA: TGTGCCAGCAAGAAAATCGGTCAGCCCCAGCATTTT
CDR3 protein: CASKKIGQPQHF

V gene: TRBV12-3/TRBV12-4
J gene: TRBJ2-5
D gene: -
clone size: -
CDR3 length: 13
CDR3 DNA: TGTGCCAGCAGCGCCTCCCGGGGGGAGACCCAGTACTTC
CDR3 protein: CASSASRGETQYF

V gene: TRBV19
J gene: TRBJ1-1
D gene: -
clone size: many
CDR3 length: 17
CDR3 DNA: TGTGCCAGTAGTATCGGAAGGGTGACGGGATCTCGCACTGAAGCTTTCTTT
CDR3 protein: CASSIGRVTGSRTEAFF

V gene: TRBV18
J gene: TRBJ2-3
D gene: -
clone size: many
CDR3 length: 15
CDR3 DNA: TGTGCCAGCTCAATAAGGACAGCTAGCACAGATACGCAGTATTTT
CDR3 protein: CASSIRTASTDTQYF

V gene: TRBV24-1
J gene: TRBJ2-2
D gene: -
clone size: -
CDR3 length: 14
CDR3 DNA: TGTGCCACCAGTGATGGGGGTAACACCGGGGAGCTGTCTTTT
CDR3 protein: CATSDGGNTGELSF

V gene: TRBV27
J gene: TRBJ2-7
D gene: TRBD2
clone size: -
CDR3 length: 19
CDR3 DNA: TGTGCCAGCAGTTTATACCCCCCATCCCTAGCGGGGGGAAACTACGAGCAGTACTTC
CDR3 protein: CASSLYPPSLAGGNYEQYF

V gene: TRBV7-6
J gene: TRBJ2-1
D gene: TRBD1
clone size: many
CDR3 length: 17
CDR3 DNA: TGTGCCAGCAGCATTGGACAGACAGGGGCATCGGCTTCTGAGCAGTTCTTC
CDR3 protein: CASSIGQTGASASEQFF

V gene: TRBV10-1
J gene: TRBJ2-2
D gene: TRBD2
clone size: many
CDR3 length: 14
CDR3 DNA: TGCGCCAGCAGTGTCAGCGGGAGAACCGGGGAGCTGTTTTTT
CDR3 protein: CASSVSGRTGELFF

V gene: TRBV27
J gene: TRBJ2-1
D gene: TRBD2
clone size: few
CDR3 length: 17
CDR3 DNA: TGTGCCAGCAGCCTCGGGGCTAGCGGGAGTAGATACAATGAGCAGTTCTTC
CDR3 protein: CASSLGASGSRYNEQFF

V gene: TRBV3-1
J gene: TRBJ2-3
D gene: -
clone size: many
CDR3 length: 16
CDR3 DNA: TGTGCCAGCAGCCAACGGTGGGATATCCACACAGATACGCAGTATTTT
CDR3 protein: CASSQRWDIHTDTQYF

V gene: TRBV4-1
J gene: TRBJ2-1
D gene: -
clone size: many
CDR3 length: 15
CDR3 DNA: TGCGCCAGCAGCCAAGGGGGGGACTCCTACAATGAGCAGTTCTTC
CDR3 protein: CASSQGGDSYNEQFF

V gene: TRBV20-1
J gene: TRBJ2-1
D gene: TRBD2
clone size: many
CDR3 length: 13
CDR3 DNA: TGCAGTGCCGGATGGTCTAGCGGGAGGGCCAAGTTCTTC
CDR3 protein: CSAGWSSGRAKFF

V gene: TRBV12-3/TRBV12-4
J gene: TRBJ2-7
D gene: -
clone size: many
CDR3 length: 16
CDR3 DNA: TGTGCCAGCAGTTTAACGGACCGCGAAATCTCCTACGAGCAGTACTTC
CDR3 protein: CASSLTDREISYEQYF

V gene: TRBV5-6
J gene: TRBJ2-2
D gene: -
clone size: many
CDR3 length: 14
CDR3 DNA: TGTGCCAGCAGCTTGGGACTTGGCACCGGGGAGCTGTTTTTT
CDR3 protein: CASSLGLGTGELFF

V gene: TRBV30
J gene: TRBJ2-3
D gene: -
clone size: many
CDR3 length: 12
CDR3 DNA: TGTGCCTGGAGTTCTCCAGGGGTTACGCAGTATTTT
CDR3 protein: CAWSSPGVTQYF

V gene: TRBV11-2
J gene: TRBJ1-3
D gene: -
clone size: -
CDR3 length: 15
CDR3 DNA: TGTGCCAGCAGACCGGGACGGCCTGAGGGAAACACCATATATTTT
CDR3 protein: CASRPGRPEGNTIYF

V gene: TRBV5-5
J gene: TRBJ2-5
D gene: -
clone size: many
CDR3 length: 16
CDR3 DNA: TGTGCCAGCCTTAAAAAGGAGGGATTCAGCTTGGAGACCCAGTACTTC
CDR3 protein: CASLKKEGFSLETQYF

V gene: TRBV9
J gene: TRBJ1-6
D gene: -
clone size: few
CDR3 length: 15
CDR3 DNA: TGTGCCAGCAGCGTAGTGGGCAGGGAGGGATCCCCCCCCCACTTT
CDR3 protein: CASSVVGREGSPPHF

V gene: TRBV29-1
J gene: TRBJ2-7
D gene: TRBD1
clone size: few
CDR3 length: 14
CDR3 DNA: TGCAGCGTTGAACAGGGGACAGGGTCCTACGAGCAGTACTTC
CDR3 protein: CSVEQGTGSYEQYF

V gene: TRBV6-6
J gene: TRBJ2-3
D gene: -
clone size: many
CDR3 length: 13
CDR3 DNA: TGTGCCAGCAGTCCCACGACTGCCGATACGCAGTATTTT
CDR3 protein: CASSPTTADTQYF

V gene: TRBV7-3
J gene: TRBJ1-6
D gene: -
clone size: many
CDR3 length: 14
CDR3 DNA: TGTGCCAGCAGCTTAAGCTCCTATAATTCACCCCTCCACTTT
CDR3 protein: CASSLSSYNSPLHF

V gene: TRBV9
J gene: TRBJ1-2
D gene: -
clone size: many
CDR3 length: 12
CDR3 DNA: TGTGCCAGCAGCGCGGGGAACTATGGCTACACCTTC
CDR3 protein: CASSAGNYGYTF

V gene: TRBV30
J gene: TRBJ2-7
D gene: -
clone size: many
CDR3 length: 13
CDR3 DNA: TGTGCCTGGAACCGACTGGGAGCCTACGAGCAGTACTTC
CDR3 protein: CAWNRLGAYEQYF

V gene: TRBV12-3/TRBV12-4
J gene: TRBJ1-2
D gene: -
clone size: many
CDR3 length: 15
CDR3 DNA: TGTGCCAGCAGCCTCGGTGGGGGGGGGAACTATGGCTACACCTTC
CDR3 protein: CASSLGGGGNYGYTF

V gene: TRBV12-3/TRBV12-4
J gene: TRBJ2-2
D gene: TRBD1
clone size: many
CDR3 length: 14
CDR3 DNA: TGTGCCAGCAGTCTAGGGACAGCATCCGGGGAGCTGTTTTTT
CDR3 protein: CASSLGTASGELFF

V gene: TRBV20-1
J gene: TRBJ2-7
D gene: TRBD2
clone size: many
CDR3 length: 14
CDR3 DNA: TGCAGTGCCCAGCGGGAGGTTGGGATAGGGGAGCAGTACTTC
CDR3 protein: CSAQREVGIGEQYF

V gene: TRBV11-2
J gene: TRBJ1-3
D gene: -
clone size: -
CDR3 length: 13
CDR3 DNA: TGTGCCAGCCAGCAACAGTTAGGAAACACCATATATTTT
CDR3 protein: CASQQQLGNTIYF

V gene: TRBV12-3/TRBV12-4
J gene: TRBJ2-3
D gene: TRBD2
clone size: many
CDR3 length: 18
CDR3 DNA: TGTGCCAGCAGGTTCCCGGGACTAGCGGGAGGGTGGGAAGATACGCAGTATTTT
CDR3 protein: CASRFPGLAGGWEDTQYF